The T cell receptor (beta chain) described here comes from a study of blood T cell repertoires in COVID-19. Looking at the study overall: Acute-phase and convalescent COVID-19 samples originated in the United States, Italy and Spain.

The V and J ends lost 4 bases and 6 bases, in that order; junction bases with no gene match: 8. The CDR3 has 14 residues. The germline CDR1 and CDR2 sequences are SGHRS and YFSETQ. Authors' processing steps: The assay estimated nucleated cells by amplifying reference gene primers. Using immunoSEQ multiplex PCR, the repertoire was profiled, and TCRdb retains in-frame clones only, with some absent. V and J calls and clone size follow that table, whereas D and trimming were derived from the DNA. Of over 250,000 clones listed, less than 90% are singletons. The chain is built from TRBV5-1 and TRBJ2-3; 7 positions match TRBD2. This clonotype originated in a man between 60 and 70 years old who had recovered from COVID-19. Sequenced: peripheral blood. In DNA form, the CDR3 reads TGCGCCAGCAGCCTTCGACTAGCATCCGATACGCAGTATTTT. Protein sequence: CASSLRLASDTQYF.